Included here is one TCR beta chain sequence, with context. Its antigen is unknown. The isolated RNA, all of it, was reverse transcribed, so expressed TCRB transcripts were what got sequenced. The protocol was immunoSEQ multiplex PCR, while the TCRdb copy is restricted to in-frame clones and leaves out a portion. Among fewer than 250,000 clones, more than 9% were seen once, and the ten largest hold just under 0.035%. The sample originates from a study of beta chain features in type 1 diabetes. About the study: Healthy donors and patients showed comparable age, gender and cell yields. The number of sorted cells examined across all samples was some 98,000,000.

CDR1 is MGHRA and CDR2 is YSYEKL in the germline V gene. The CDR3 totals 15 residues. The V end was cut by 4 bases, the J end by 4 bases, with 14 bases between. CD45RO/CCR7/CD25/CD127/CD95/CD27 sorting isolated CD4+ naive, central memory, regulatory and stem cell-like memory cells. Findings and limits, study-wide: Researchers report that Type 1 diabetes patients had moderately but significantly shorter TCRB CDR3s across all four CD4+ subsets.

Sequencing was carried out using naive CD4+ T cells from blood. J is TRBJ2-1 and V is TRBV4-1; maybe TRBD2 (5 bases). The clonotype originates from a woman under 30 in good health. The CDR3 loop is CASSPLAPTYNEQFF. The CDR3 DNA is TGCGCCAGCAGCCCCCTAGCCCCCACTTACAATGAGCAGTTCTTC.